Presented here are 9 T cell receptor beta chains from one specimen sequenced in a study of CD8 T cells in Susac syndrome. Reverse transcription of roughly 0.5 to 1 ug RNA was performed with random hexamers. TCRdb re-derived calls from the immunoSEQ multiplex PCR reads in MiXCR, one entry per CDR3 protein. Among 150,000 to 200,000 distinct CDR3 sequences, 90% to 95% were seen once, and the ten largest hold about 0.13%. Sequenced material: CD4+ T cells from PBMCs. The receptors were sampled from a human donor in good health.

This clonotype was found once. The chain joins TRBV5-6 to TRBJ1-2; D gene uncertain. V was shortened by 0 bases and J by 4 bases, with 10 bases between the two germline ends. This CDR3 is 14 amino acids long. Germline V gives CDR1 SGHDT, CDR2 YYEEEE. The DNA of the CDR3 is TGTGCCAGCAGCTTGGTCGTGGCGCGCTATGGCTACACCTTC. Amino acids: CASSLVVARYGYTF.

The chain recombines TRBV9 with TRBJ2-3, with 10 bases fitting TRBD2. The germline V gene encodes CDR1 SGDLS and CDR2 YYNGEE. This CDR3 contains 17 residues. Trimming cost V 1 base and J 8 bases; bases outside gene matches: 13. Here the CDR3 DNA reads TGTGCCAGCAGCGTAAACCCCAGCGGGGGGGACCCCAGTACGCAGTATTTT. Residues: CASSVNPSGGDPSTQYF.

The rearrangement links TRBV20-1 to TRBJ1-6; D might be TRBD1 (6 bases). This CDR3 region has 14 residues. The germline V gene encodes CDR1 DFQATT and CDR2 SNEGSKA (reference sequence). Trimming took off 2 bases at V and 7 bases at J, with 12 bases between the two ends. DNA of the CDR3: TGCAGTGCTAGACGGCAGGGGAGAAATTCACCCCTCCACTTT. It translates to CSARRQGRNSPLHF.

This sequence joins TRBV29-1 and TRBJ1-1; 8 bases align to TRBD1. From germline, CDR1 is SQVTM and CDR2 ANQGSEA. The CDR3 loop spans 13 amino acids. Unmatched junction bases numbered 4, after V lost 7 bases and J lost 0 bases. The CDR3 loop is CSAGQGVNTEAFF. The CDR3 DNA follows: TGCAGCGCTGGACAGGGAGTGAACACTGAAGCTTTCTTT.

The V gene is TRBV28, the J gene TRBJ2-1, with 8 nucleotides matching TRBD1. This CDR3 spans 13 amino acids. V shed 8 bases and J 7 bases; nucleotides not matched to a gene: 7. Germline-derived CDR1 and CDR2 are MDHEN and SYDVKM. The CDR3 nucleotides read TGTGCCAGCCGAAGACAGGGGTCAAATGAGCAGTTCTTC. It codes for CASRRQGSNEQFF.

The chain links TRBV4-3 to TRBJ2-2; no clear D gene. From germline, CDR1 is LGHNA and CDR2 YSLEER. V was shortened by 2 bases and J by 6 bases, with 13 bases between the two germline ends. This CDR3 contains 15 residues. CDR3 in DNA: TGCGCCAGCAGCCAAAGGCTCCAGCCCCCCGGGGAGCTGTTTTTT. Its protein is CASSQRLQPPGELFF.

This sequence joins TRBV9 and TRBJ2-5; D might be TRBD1 (6 bases). The CDR3 is 13 amino acids. CDR1 is SGDLS, CDR2 YYNGEE, per germline. Trimming took off 3 bases at V and 4 bases at J, with 10 bases between the two ends. The CDR3 nucleotides read TGTGCCAGCAGCGGAACAGGGATAGAGACCCAGTACTTC. Translating gives CASSGTGIETQYF. The variable domain in full, with the rest retrieved from reference TRBV9 and TRBJ2-5, is DSGVTQTPKHLITATGQRVTLRCSPRSGDLSVYWYQQSLDQGLQFLIQYYNGEERAKGNILERFSAQQFPDLHSELNLSSLELGDSALYFCASSGTGIETQYFGPGTRLLVL.

This chain links TRBV3-1 with TRBJ1-2; 12 nucleotides align to TRBD1. The CDR3 sequence is 14 residues long. Germline loops: CDR1 LGHDT, CDR2 YNNKEL (reference sequence). The ends lost 5 bases at V and 7 bases at J; junction bases unmatched: 5. The CDR3 nucleotides are TGTGCCAGCAGCTCCACGGGACAGGGGGCTGGCTACACCTTC. It encodes CASSSTGQGAGYTF. Supplemented by reference TRBV3-1 and TRBJ1-2, the full variable domain reads DTAVSQTPKYLVTQMGNDKSIKCEQNLGHDTMYWYKQDSKKFLKIMFSYNNKELIINETVPNRFSPKSPDKAHLNLHINSLELGDSAVYFCASSSTGQGAGYTFGSGTRLTVV.

This sequence joins TRBV6-2 or TRBV6-3 and TRBJ2-1, with TRBD1 matching 7 bases. Germline-derived CDR1 and CDR2 are MNHEY and SVGEGT. The CDR3 is 14 residues long. With V trimmed by 6 bases and J by 5 bases, 7 bases remained unmatched. In DNA form, the CDR3 reads TGTGCCAGCAGGGAGAGACAGGGAAACAATGAGCAGTTCTTC. Protein sequence: CASRERQGNNEQFF.